This TCR beta chain was profiled in a study of blood T cell repertoires in COVID-19. V dropped 1 base and J dropped 4 bases, with 11 bases sitting between them. Germline V lookup: CDR1 SGHAT, CDR2 FQNNGV. The CDR3 extends over 14 amino acids. TCRdb keeps only in-frame clones here, not all; method: immunoSEQ multiplex PCR. The sample carries 430,000 or so clones, 70% to 90% recorded once. The chain joins TRBV11-2 to TRBJ2-7, with a possible D match to TRBD2 (7 bases). The source of this sequence is a woman aged 18-29 years who had been exposed to COVID-19. The sequencing input was PBMCs or T cells enriched from blood (not recorded which). For the CDR3, the DNA is TGTGCCAGCAGCTTAGGCGGGGGCCCGTACGAGCAGTACTTC. It translates to CASSLGGGPYEQYF.